What follows are 25 T cell receptor beta chains derived from one specimen sequenced in a study of sequential checkpoint blockade in melanoma. The treatment here: randomized to nivolumab then ipilimumab (arm A) or the reverse (arm B). This table comes from immunoSEQ multiplex PCR, and its TCRdb copy is limited to in-frame clones, with some not included. The sample has roughly 21,000 clones, around 25% seen once; the top ten hold more than 6.5%. Specimen: tumor tissue (inferred from file names), collected from a patient given nivolumab and ipilimumab in sequence. The receptors originated from a human donor with melanoma.

This clone was counted at least ten times. This chain links TRBV4-1 with TRBJ1-4, with D perhaps TRBD1 (5 bases). V was trimmed by 0 bases and J by 1 base, leaving 9 bases between them. The CDR3 is made up of 16 amino acids. CDR1 MGHRA and CDR2 YSYEKL come from the germline V gene. CDR3 protein: CASSQDWGRTNEKLFF. The CDR3, as DNA: TGCGCCAGCAGCCAAGATTGGGGACGAACTAATGAAAAACTGTTTTTT.

This clone was detected only a few times. The chain joins TRBV28 to TRBJ2-7; D perhaps matches TRBD1 (6 bases). This CDR3 region has 15 residues. CDR1 and CDR2 from the germline V gene are MDHEN and SYDVKM. V lost 5 bases, J lost 0 bases, and 14 bases lay in between. The DNA of the CDR3 is TGTGCCAGCAGTACCTCAGGGGCGAGCTCCTACGAGCAGTACTTC. Amino acid sequence: CASSTSGASSYEQYF.

The rearrangement links TRBV29-1 to TRBJ1-2; D uncertain. Trimming removed 3 bases from V and 4 bases from J, with 9 bases in between. The CDR3 loop spans 12 amino acids. Per germline, CDR1 SQVTM and CDR2 ANQGSEA. CDR3 amino acids: CSVDSGVYGYTF. The CDR3, as DNA: TGCAGCGTTGATAGTGGGGTCTATGGCTACACCTTC.

This clone turned up a few times. The chain's CDR3 is CASSQLPPPFSHNEQFF. CDR3 DNA: TGCGCCAGCAGCCAGCTCCCCCCGCCGTTCTCGCACAATGAGCAGTTCTTC. The chain recombines TRBV4-1 with TRBJ2-1, with D hard to call. Germline V CDR1 and CDR2: MGHRA, YSYEKL. The V gene lost 3 bases and the J gene lost 5 bases, with 20 bases spanning the gap. The length of the CDR3 is 17 residues.

J is TRBJ2-3 and V is TRBV1; the table's D call, TRBD2, was not checked against the DNA. TRBV1 is given as a pseudogene. CDR3 length equals 14 residues. The DNA of the CDR3 is TGCGCCAGCAGCCAATCCCTTCTTTCGGATACGCAGTATTTT. It is translated as CASSQSLLSDTQYF.

The chain has TRBV19 and TRBJ2-1, with unresolved D. The V gene's germline CDR1 is LNHDA and CDR2 SQIVND (reference sequence). V was clipped by 3 bases and J by 6 bases, with 12 bases between them. The CDR3 sequence is 14 residues long. This CDR3 reads CASSMTQSLNEQFF. The CDR3 nucleotides are TGTGCCAGTAGTATGACGCAGTCCCTCAATGAGCAGTTCTTC.

This clone was observed at least ten times. The chain uses TRBV7-7 and TRBJ1-4; D may be TRBD1 (5 bases). This CDR3 contains 14 residues. Germline assignment: CDR1 SSHAT and CDR2 FNYEAQ (reference sequence). Trimming took 5 bases from V and 6 from J, leaving 13 bases between them. The CDR3 nucleotides are TGTGCCAGCAGCCCCGGGGGGGTAGATGAAAAACTGTTTTTT. Translated, it gives CASSPGGVDEKLFF.

V and J are TRBV12-5 and TRBJ1-2; 8 positions agree with TRBD1. The CDR3 length is 13 residues. J was trimmed by 4 bases and V by 6 bases; bases with no gene match: 4. The germline V gene encodes CDR1 LGHNT and CDR2 FRNRAP. The DNA of the CDR3 is TGTGCTAGTGGAGGACAGGGAACCTATGGCTACACCTTC. This sequence encodes CASGGQGTYGYTF.

This clone has a handful of counts. The chain couples TRBV4-1 to TRBJ2-1, with a possible D match to TRBD1 (6 bases). The germline V gene has CDR1 MGHRA and CDR2 YSYEKL. The CDR3 contains 14 residues. V was shortened by 0 bases and J by 9 bases, with 12 bases between the two germline ends. The CDR3: CASSQDTGNGEQFF. In nucleotides, the CDR3 is TGCGCCAGCAGCCAAGATACAGGGAATGGTGAGCAGTTCTTC.

The CDR3 DNA reads TGTGCCAGTAGTATAGAGAGGACAGGGGAGAAGAACACTGAAGCTTTCTTT. It translates to CASSIERTGEKNTEAFF. The chain carries TRBV19 and TRBJ1-1; TRBD1 aligns across 9 bases. The germline V gene has CDR1 LNHDA and CDR2 SQIVND (reference sequence). V was clipped by 0 bases and J by 1 base; unmatched bases: 6. The CDR3 is 17 residues long.

This clone is a singleton in its sample. The chain links TRBV19 to TRBJ2-3; 9 bases map to TRBD2. The CDR3 runs to 16 residues. Trimming cost V 4 bases and J 0 bases; bases outside gene matches: 5. The germline V gene encodes CDR1 LNHDA and CDR2 SQIVND (reference sequence). The CDR3 nucleotides read TGTGCCAGTAGTACACTTAGCGGGGGAAGCACAGATACGCAGTATTTT. It encodes CASSTLSGGSTDTQYF.

This clone was seen ten or more times. At one end the junction does not follow the germline gene, possibly because of a read error. CDR3 protein: CAISEVGVGQPQHF. CDR3 DNA sequence: TGTGCCATCAGTGAAGTTGGGGTGGGACAGCCCCAGCATTTT. V is TRBV6-1 and J is TRBJ1-5; D is uncertain. The germline V gene has CDR1 MNHNS and CDR2 SASEGT. The CDR3 covers 14 residues.

This clone was observed a handful of times. The J gene is TRBJ2-2, the V gene TRBV11-3; 14 nucleotides agree with TRBD2. Germline lookup yields CDR1 SGHNT and CDR2 YENEEA. The V gene end was trimmed by 1 base and the J gene end by 6 bases; junction bases not matched to a gene: 4. This CDR3 is 17 amino acids long. This CDR3 is CASSLGGLAGVPGELFF. The CDR3, as DNA: TGTGCCAGCAGCTTAGGGGGACTAGCGGGAGTTCCCGGGGAGCTGTTTTTT.

This clone was recorded a few times. The genes are TRBV5-1 and TRBJ1-4, with 7 bases identical to TRBD1. CDR1 is SGHRS and CDR2 is YFSETQ in the germline V gene. The CDR3 runs to 15 residues. V was pared by 3 bases and J by 7 bases, with 9 bases of the junction left unmatched. For the CDR3, the DNA is TGCGCCAGCAGCTCTAATTGGGACAGAACTGAAAAACTGTTTTTT. Translated: CASSSNWDRTEKLFF.

The chain couples TRBV11-3 to TRBJ2-7, with 12 bases lining up with TRBD2. The CDR3 sequence is 14 residues long. The germline gives CDR1 SGHNT, CDR2 YENEEA. Trimming removed 5 bases from V and 3 bases from J; junction bases left unmatched: 2. As DNA, the CDR3 is TGTGCCAGCAGCCTGGGACTAGCGGGCTACGAGCAGTACTTC. Translating it yields CASSLGLAGYEQYF.

The rearrangement links TRBV28 to TRBJ2-2; TRBD1 matches 7 bases. Germline V gene data show CDR1 as MDHEN and CDR2 as SYDVKM. This CDR3 comprises 15 residues. The J segment lost 1 base and the V segment lost 7 bases, leaving 6 bases of the junction unmatched. CDR3 in DNA: TGTGCCAGCACCGAAGACAGGGTGAACACCGGGGAGCTGTTTTTT. Translated: CASTEDRVNTGELFF.

This clone was observed a handful of times. The V gene is TRBV6-8, the J gene TRBJ2-3, with TRBD1 matching over 9 bases. Germline V lookup: CDR1 MNHGY, CDR2 SAAAGT. The CDR3 contains 15 residues. V lost 6 bases to trimming and J lost 6 bases; unmatched junction nucleotides: 10. The DNA of the CDR3 is TGTGCCAGCAGGCCCGGGACAGGGCGTGCGGATACGCAGTATTTT. Amino acids: CASRPGTGRADTQYF.

By sample fraction, this clone is medium-sized. The chain is built from TRBV14 and TRBJ2-3, with a possible D match to TRBD2 (6 bases). The CDR3 runs 14 residues. Germline V gene lookup returns CDR1 SGHDN and CDR2 FVKESK. V lost 3 bases and J 11 bases, leaving 18 bases between the germline ends. In DNA, the CDR3 is TGTGCCAGCAGCCAGACCCTTAGTAGCGGAAAGCAGTATTTT. Protein sequence: CASSQTLSSGKQYF.

The chain uses TRBV28 and TRBJ1-5, with 10 bases that match TRBD1. Trimming removed 4 bases from V and 1 base from J; junction bases left unmatched: 4. The CDR3 totals 16 residues. Germline CDR1 and CDR2: MDHEN and SYDVKM. The CDR3 DNA reads as TGTGCCAGCAGTTGGGACAGGGGCCCAAGCAATCAGCCCCAGCATTTT. It yields the protein CASSWDRGPSNQPQHF.

The chain couples TRBV28 to TRBJ1-1; weak D call: TRBD1 (5 bases). Trimming took off 2 bases at V and 5 bases at J, with 9 bases between the two ends. The CDR3 consists of 13 residues. In germline, CDR1 is MDHEN, CDR2 SYDVKM. CDR3 nucleotides: TGTGCCAGCAGTTTAGGGGGGGGAACTGAAGCTTTCTTT. Its protein is CASSLGGGTEAFF. Variable domain in full (rest from reference TRBV28 and TRBJ1-1): DVKVTQSSRYLVKRTGEKVFLECVQDMDHENMFWYRQDPGLGLRLIYFSYDVKMKEKGDIPEGYSVSREKKERFSLILESASTNQTSMYLCASSLGGGTEAFFGQGTRLTVV.

This chain joins TRBV11-3 and TRBJ2-1; 10 bases are shared with TRBD2. Germline assignment: CDR1 SGHNT and CDR2 YENEEA. V lost 2 bases to trimming and J lost 7 bases; unmatched junction nucleotides: 5. The CDR3 totals 15 residues. Here the CDR3 reads CASSLSAGGRNEQFF. The CDR3 DNA sequence: TGTGCCAGCAGCTTATCAGCGGGGGGGCGTAATGAGCAGTTCTTC.

The CDR3 DNA is TGTGCCAGCAGCTTGTCACACGGCACTAATGAAAAACTGTTTTTT. Translation: CASSLSHGTNEKLFF. V gene TRBV11-3 combines with J gene TRBJ1-4, with D hard to call. The CDR3 runs 15 residues. Per germline, CDR1 SGHNT and CDR2 YENEEA. V dropped 3 bases and J dropped 2 bases, with 10 bases sitting between them.

The chain is built from TRBV19 and TRBJ2-3, with D perhaps matching TRBD2 (5 bases). The V end was cut by 5 bases, the J end by 0 bases, with 12 bases between. This CDR3 is built from 15 residues. Germline V gives CDR1 LNHDA, CDR2 SQIVND (reference sequence). The CDR3 here is CASSEGLISTDTQYF. CDR3 bases: TGTGCCAGTAGTGAGGGTTTGATTAGCACAGATACGCAGTATTTT.

Many counts were recorded for this clone. The chain is built from TRBV6-8 and TRBJ2-5, with D perhaps being TRBD1 or TRBD2 (7 bases each). V gave up 5 bases and J gave up 2 bases, with 18 bases separating them. Germline V CDR1 and CDR2: MNHGY, SAAAGT. The CDR3 runs 16 residues. The CDR3: CASSDLTGRGQETQYF. CDR3 bases: TGTGCCAGCAGTGACCTGACAGGGAGGGGGCAAGAGACCCAGTACTTC.

J is TRBJ1-2 and V is TRBV28; D ambiguous. V lost 3 bases and J lost 5, with 22 bases in between. This CDR3 comprises 17 residues. Germline values: CDR1 MDHEN, CDR2 SYDVKM. CDR3 sequence (DNA): TGTGCCAGCAGTTTGGCCCAAGGTGGACGATCGAGTTATGGCTACACCTTC. Its translation: CASSLAQGGRSSYGYTF.